Shown below are 15 T cell receptor beta chains from a single sample sequenced in a study of T cell responses to AZD1222 COVID-19 vaccine. Produced via immunoSEQ multiplex PCR; TCRdb's table is partial and in-frame only. The sample has 65,000 to 90,000 clones, approximately 87% seen once; the top ten hold 6% to 9%. The input for sequencing was peripheral blood, taken on day 0 of AZD1222 vaccination. The origin of the receptors is an adult in good health.

The genes are TRBV7-2 and TRBJ1-1; D remains unclear. CDR3 length equals 17 residues. CDR1 is SGHTA, CDR2 FQGNSA, per germline. V gave up 2 bases and J gave up 0 bases, with 16 bases separating them. CDR3 in DNA: TGTGCCAGCAGCTTAAATTGGGCCAGCAACATGAACACTGAAGCTTTCTTT. Encoded protein: CASSLNWASNMNTEAFF.

The chain employs TRBV18 and TRBJ1-5; D is ambiguous. The CDR3 covers 13 residues. Germline V gene lookup returns CDR1 KGHSH and CDR2 LQKENI. V lost 3 bases and J 2 bases, leaving 5 bases between the germline ends. This CDR3 reads CASSPSGNQPQHF. The CDR3 bases are TGTGCCAGCTCACCGAGTGGCAATCAGCCCCAGCATTTT.

V and J are TRBV6-5 and TRBJ2-1; TRBD1 matches 8 bases. Trimming took 5 bases from V and 5 from J; bases not matched to a gene: 8. The CDR3 is made up of 15 amino acids. The germline V gene encodes CDR1 MNHEY and CDR2 SVGAGI. As DNA, the CDR3 is TGTGCCAGCAGTCCCCAGGGGGCCGTGAACAATGAGCAGTTCTTC. Translated, it gives CASSPQGAVNNEQFF.

The chain uses TRBV7-2 and TRBJ2-7; 8 bases map to TRBD1. V was pared by 1 base and J by 10 bases, with 6 bases of the junction left unmatched. The CDR3 totals 13 residues. Germline V gene data show CDR1 as SGHTA and CDR2 as FQGNSA. CDR3 sequence: CASSLVGTGFQYF. The CDR3 DNA reads TGTGCCAGCAGCTTAGTTGGGACAGGTTTTCAGTACTTC.

The chain has TRBV28 and TRBJ1-2; D call uncertain. The V gene's germline CDR1 is MDHEN and CDR2 SYDVKM. V lost 7 bases, J lost 5 bases, and 17 bases lay in between. This CDR3 is built from 14 residues. CDR3 region: CASKREVASYGYTF. DNA for the CDR3: TGTGCCAGCAAAAGAGAAGTAGCCTCTTATGGCTACACCTTC.

The rearrangement links TRBV19 to TRBJ1-1, with 7 bases matching TRBD1. The J segment lost 5 bases and the V segment lost 5 bases, leaving 11 bases of the junction unmatched. This CDR3 contains 15 residues. From germline, CDR1 is LNHDA and CDR2 SQIVND (reference sequence). The CDR3 here is CASSGQTGQRTEAFF. CDR3 DNA sequence: TGTGCCAGTAGTGGCCAAACGGGACAGAGGACTGAAGCTTTCTTT.

This clone has more than one count but fewer than ten. The chain combines TRBV7-9 with TRBJ1-6; TRBD1 aligns across 8 bases. Germline-derived CDR1 and CDR2 are SEHNR and FQNEAQ (reference sequence). The CDR3 has 15 amino acids. After removal of 1 base from V and 10 bases from J, the junction contained 6 bases not matched to a gene. This CDR3 is CASSLDTTGVSPLHF. The CDR3 nucleotides read TGTGCCAGCAGCTTAGATACGACAGGGGTCTCACCCCTCCACTTT.

This rearrangement joins TRBV5-8 to TRBJ1-2; D may be TRBD1 (5 bases). This CDR3 is 13 amino acids long. Germline V gene data show CDR1 as SGHTS and CDR2 as YDEGEE. The V and J ends lost 4 bases and 5 bases respectively, with 12 bases between them. The CDR3 reads CASSEGRGYGYTF. In nucleotides, the CDR3 is TGTGCCAGCAGCGAGGGGCGTGGGTATGGCTACACCTTC.

This chain uses TRBV6-5 with TRBJ1-2; D gene ambiguous. The germline V and J ends were trimmed by 4 bases and 7 bases, with 13 bases remaining between them. Germline values: CDR1 MNHEY, CDR2 SVGAGI. This CDR3 contains 13 residues. CDR3 nucleotides: TGTGCCAGCAGTTCCACCGACCGGGCTGGCTACACCTTC. Amino acids: CASSSTDRAGYTF.

Only one count was recorded for this clone. The chain carries TRBV7-9 and TRBJ1-3; 8 bases fit TRBD1. The ends lost 5 bases at V and 0 bases at J; junction bases unmatched: 6. The length of the CDR3 is 16 residues. From germline, CDR1 is SEHNR and CDR2 FQNEAQ (reference sequence). The CDR3, as DNA: TGTGCCAGCAGCAAATTTGGGACAGGCTCTGGAAACACCATATATTTT. It encodes CASSKFGTGSGNTIYF.

This chain uses TRBV28 with TRBJ1-2; the D gene is possibly TRBD1 (5 bases). CDR3 size: 13 residues. The V end lost 5 bases, the J end lost 4 bases, and 11 bases lay between the germline ends. Germline V gene sequence: CDR1 MDHEN, CDR2 SYDVKM. In DNA, the CDR3 is TGTGCCAGCAGTGAACGGGGGGGCTATGGCTACACCTTC. Amino acids: CASSERGGYGYTF.

This clone has a handful of counts. This chain links TRBV7-6 with TRBJ1-6; unclear D gene. Trimming took off 4 bases at V and 7 bases at J, with 14 bases between the two ends. CDR3 size: 15 residues. Germline CDR1 is SGHVS and CDR2 is FNYEAQ. The DNA for the CDR3 is TGTGCCAGCAGCTCCCTCAATGATCTAAATTCACCCCTCCACTTT. Protein product: CASSSLNDLNSPLHF.

V gene TRBV6-5 combines with J gene TRBJ2-7, with a weak D call TRBD1 (6 bases). CDR1 is MNHEY, CDR2 SVGAGI, per germline. Deletions cut 2 bases from V and 4 bases from J, with 15 bases between. The CDR3 loop spans 15 amino acids. This CDR3 is CASSYEGGIGYEQYF. CDR3 nucleotides: TGTGCCAGCAGTTACGAAGGGGGAATAGGATACGAGCAGTACTTC.

The V call is TRBV7-2, the J call TRBJ2-2; D call uncertain. CDR3 length: 14 residues. CDR1 and CDR2 (germline): SGHTA, FQGNSA. The V end lost 5 bases, the J end lost 7 bases, and 14 bases lay between the germline ends. The CDR3 sequence is CASSPRGGSGELFF. In nucleotides, the CDR3 is TGTGCCAGCAGCCCGCGTGGTGGTAGCGGGGAGCTGTTTTTT.

The chain is built from TRBV19 and TRBJ2-5; 9 bases line up with TRBD2. Germline trimming cut 1 base from V and 1 base from J; bases unmatched to any gene: 4. Germline V CDR1 and CDR2: LNHDA, SQIVND (reference sequence). The CDR3 extends over 16 amino acids. CDR3 nucleotide sequence: TGTGCCAGTAGTATAGCGGGAGCGGGGGGCCAAGAGACCCAGTACTTC. It yields the protein CASSIAGAGGQETQYF.